These T cell receptor beta chains were read from a single sample in a study of radiotherapy plus CTLA-4 blockade in lung cancer. Data came from immunoSEQ multiplex PCR; TCRdb stores just in-frame clones and leaves some out. The sample consists of tens of thousands of clones, about four fifths of them appearing once. The sequencing used peripheral blood, collected from a patient treated with radiotherapy plus ipilimumab. The receptors were gathered from a human donor with non-small cell lung cancer who had stable disease on radiotherapy plus ipilimumab. CDR3s include the opening cysteine and the closing phenylalanine or tryptophan. Each record gives: V gene, D gene, clone size, J gene, CDR3 DNA, CDR3 protein. D genes are given only for firm matches. Rows give clone size only sometimes, using once, few, many, or a class for an expanded clone.

V gene: TRBV2
D gene: TRBD2
clone size: NA
J gene: TRBJ2-7
CDR3 DNA: TGTGCCAGCATTCTCTCGCGGGAGGGCGCCGAGCAGTACTTC
CDR3 protein: CASILSREGAEQYF

V gene: TRBV2
D gene: NA
clone size: NA
J gene: TRBJ2-1
CDR3 DNA: TGTGCCAGCAGTGAAATCCCCAAAGAGGAGCAGTTCTTC
CDR3 protein: CASSEIPKEEQFF

V gene: TRBV7-8
D gene: TRBD1
clone size: NA
J gene: TRBJ2-2
CDR3 DNA: TGTGCCAGCAGCTTATTCCTAGGGACAGCTAACACCGGGGAGCTGTTTTTT
CDR3 protein: CASSLFLGTANTGELFF

V gene: TRBV10-2
D gene: TRBD1
clone size: NA
J gene: TRBJ2-6
CDR3 DNA: TGCGCCAGCATTGTCCGGGACAGGCCATTTGTGGATGCTGGGGCCAACGTCCTGACTTTC
CDR3 protein: CASIVRDRPFVDAGANVLTF

V gene: TRBV5-1
D gene: NA
clone size: once
J gene: TRBJ2-7
CDR3 DNA: TGCGCCAGCAGCTTTGGGCACAGGAGCTCCTACGAGCAGTACTTC
CDR3 protein: CASSFGHRSSYEQYF

V gene: TRBV2
D gene: NA
clone size: NA
J gene: TRBJ2-2
CDR3 DNA: TGTGCCAGCAGTGGTCAGAGTGGGACCTTAAACACCGGGGAGCTGTTTTTT
CDR3 protein: CASSGQSGTLNTGELFF

V gene: TRBV7-9
D gene: NA
clone size: NA
J gene: TRBJ2-7
CDR3 DNA: TGTGCCAGCAGCTTTATAGATCGCGAGCAGTACTTC
CDR3 protein: CASSFIDREQYF

V gene: TRBV10-2
D gene: NA
clone size: NA
J gene: TRBJ2-3
CDR3 DNA: TGCGCCAGCAGCCAAGGTGCAGATACGCAGTATTTT
CDR3 protein: CASSQGADTQYF

V gene: TRBV7-6
D gene: NA
clone size: NA
J gene: TRBJ1-1
CDR3 DNA: TGTACCAGCAGCTCAGACAAGAACACTGAAGCTTTCTTT
CDR3 protein: CTSSSDKNTEAFF

V gene: TRBV4-1
D gene: NA
clone size: few
J gene: TRBJ2-7
CDR3 DNA: TGCGCCAGCAGCAGGGAGGACTCCTCCTACGAGCAGTACTTC
CDR3 protein: CASSREDSSYEQYF

V gene: TRBV9
D gene: NA
clone size: NA
J gene: TRBJ2-1
CDR3 DNA: TGTGCCAGCAGCTTTAGCAGGGGCGGTGAGCAGTTCTTC
CDR3 protein: CASSFSRGGEQFF

V gene: TRBV19
D gene: TRBD2
clone size: NA
J gene: TRBJ2-5
CDR3 DNA: TGTGCCAGTAGTATATACTCCCTGGGGGGAGGGGAGACCCAGTACTTC
CDR3 protein: CASSIYSLGGGETQYF

V gene: TRBV6-1
D gene: NA
clone size: once
J gene: TRBJ2-1
CDR3 DNA: TGTGCCAGCACCTACGACGGACTCTCCTACAATGAGCAGTTCTTC
CDR3 protein: CASTYDGLSYNEQFF

V gene: TRBV7-2
D gene: TRBD1
clone size: few
J gene: TRBJ2-2
CDR3 DNA: TGTGCCAGCAGCCAGCCGACAGGGGGCTTCGGGGAGCTGTTTTTT
CDR3 protein: CASSQPTGGFGELFF

V gene: TRBV28
D gene: TRBD1
clone size: NA
J gene: TRBJ1-2
CDR3 DNA: TGTGCCAGCAGTCCCGGGACAGGCGCGCGCTATGGCTACACCTTC
CDR3 protein: CASSPGTGARYGYTF

V gene: TRBV27
D gene: NA
clone size: NA
J gene: TRBJ1-1
CDR3 DNA: TGTGCCAGCAGTCGGAACAGACTTGGGAACACTGAAGCTTTCTTT
CDR3 protein: CASSRNRLGNTEAFF

V gene: TRBV9
D gene: TRBD1
clone size: NA
J gene: TRBJ2-7
CDR3 DNA: TGTGCCAGCAGCGTAGGACAGGGGACCACCTACGAGCAGTACTTC
CDR3 protein: CASSVGQGTTYEQYF

V gene: TRBV6-5
D gene: NA
clone size: NA
J gene: TRBJ2-7
CDR3 DNA: TGTGCCAGCAGTTCGGACATTTCCTACGAGCAGTACTTC
CDR3 protein: CASSSDISYEQYF

V gene: TRBV7-6
D gene: TRBD2
clone size: NA
J gene: TRBJ2-5
CDR3 DNA: TGTGCCAGCAGCTTAGAACCTAGCGGGAACCAAGAGACCCAGTACTTC
CDR3 protein: CASSLEPSGNQETQYF

V gene: TRBV7-2
D gene: NA
clone size: few
J gene: TRBJ2-2
CDR3 DNA: TGTGCCAGCAGCTTTAAGGGCAGGGACACCGGGGAGCTGTTTTTT
CDR3 protein: CASSFKGRDTGELFF

V gene: TRBV7-3
D gene: NA
clone size: NA
J gene: TRBJ2-3
CDR3 DNA: TGTGCCAGCAGCTCCGCTACAATCAGGGATACGCAGTATTTT
CDR3 protein: CASSSATIRDTQYF

V gene: TRBV19
D gene: TRBD2
clone size: NA
J gene: TRBJ2-3
CDR3 DNA: TGTGCCAGTAGTATAGTTGCGGGAGAGGCTACGCAGTATTTT
CDR3 protein: CASSIVAGEATQYF

V gene: TRBV7-3
D gene: NA
clone size: NA
J gene: TRBJ2-7
CDR3 DNA: TGTGCCAGCAGCCCACCCTCGGGGTCCGAGCAGTACTTC
CDR3 protein: CASSPPSGSEQYF

V gene: TRBV5-8
D gene: NA
clone size: few
J gene: TRBJ1-1
CDR3 DNA: TGTGCCAGCAGCTTGGAATGGAACACTGAAGCTTTCTTT
CDR3 protein: CASSLEWNTEAFF

V gene: TRBV5-8
D gene: NA
clone size: NA
J gene: TRBJ1-2
CDR3 DNA: TGTGCCAGCAGCCAAACGGACTCTTGGCGTGGCTACACCTTC
CDR3 protein: CASSQTDSWRGYTF

V gene: TRBV9
D gene: NA
clone size: once
J gene: TRBJ2-3
CDR3 DNA: TGTGCCAGCAGCGTAAATCCGGGAGCGGAGGACACAGATACGCAGTATTTT
CDR3 protein: CASSVNPGAEDTDTQYF

V gene: TRBV27
D gene: NA
clone size: NA
J gene: TRBJ1-5
CDR3 DNA: TGTGCCAGCAGAACCTCCCTGGGGAGCAATCAGCCCCAGCATTTT
CDR3 protein: CASRTSLGSNQPQHF

V gene: TRBV18
D gene: TRBD1
clone size: NA
J gene: TRBJ1-4
CDR3 DNA: TGTGCCAGCTCAGCGCTGGACAGGGGAGATGAAAAACTGTTTTTT
CDR3 protein: CASSALDRGDEKLFF

V gene: TRBV21-1
D gene: NA
clone size: NA
J gene: TRBJ2-7
CDR3 DNA: TGTGCCAGCAGCAGAGGGGGACAGGCCTACGAGCAGTACTTC
CDR3 protein: CASSRGGQAYEQYF

V gene: TRBV7-3
D gene: TRBD2
clone size: NA
J gene: TRBJ2-1
CDR3 DNA: TGTGCCAGCAGCTTAAGGCGGACTAGCGGGAGGGCAAATGAGCAGTTCTTC
CDR3 protein: CASSLRRTSGRANEQFF

V gene: TRBV4-1
D gene: NA
clone size: NA
J gene: TRBJ1-1
CDR3 DNA: TGCGCCAGCAGCCAGGGGGCCCAGAACACTGAAGCTTTCTTT
CDR3 protein: CASSQGAQNTEAFF

V gene: TRBV5-1
D gene: TRBD1
clone size: once
J gene: TRBJ2-1
CDR3 DNA: TGCGCCAGCAGCTTGGTCGCAAACAGGGGGAATGAGCAGTTCTTC
CDR3 protein: CASSLVANRGNEQFF

V gene: TRBV7-9
D gene: NA
clone size: few
J gene: TRBJ2-7
CDR3 DNA: TGTGCCAGCACCCCCACACAACGCTCCGTCTACGAGCAGTACTTC
CDR3 protein: CASTPTQRSVYEQYF

V gene: TRBV2
D gene: NA
clone size: NA
J gene: TRBJ2-2
CDR3 DNA: TGTGCCAGCAGTGCAGCGAGACAGGGAGGGACCGGGGAGCTGTTTTTT
CDR3 protein: CASSAARQGGTGELFF

V gene: TRBV2
D gene: TRBD2
clone size: NA
J gene: TRBJ2-3
CDR3 DNA: TGTGCCAGCAGTGTTCCCAAACTAGCGGGGGTTTCGAGCACAGATACGCAGTATTTT
CDR3 protein: CASSVPKLAGVSSTDTQYF

V gene: TRBV29-1
D gene: NA
clone size: NA
J gene: TRBJ2-4
CDR3 DNA: TGCAGCGTCCAAACCGGTACAGGGAGCCAAAACATTCAGTACTTC
CDR3 protein: CSVQTGTGSQNIQYF

V gene: TRBV7-8
D gene: NA
clone size: once
J gene: TRBJ1-1
CDR3 DNA: TGTGCCAGCAGCTTAGAGCCGGGGGCGATCGCTTTCTTT
CDR3 protein: CASSLEPGAIAFF

V gene: TRBV9
D gene: TRBD1
clone size: NA
J gene: TRBJ1-5
CDR3 DNA: TGTGCCAGCAGCGCGACCCGGGACAGGAATCAGCCCCAGCATTTT
CDR3 protein: CASSATRDRNQPQHF

V gene: TRBV28
D gene: NA
clone size: NA
J gene: TRBJ2-7
CDR3 DNA: TGTGCCAGCTATCGAACCACAGGAGTCGGCGAGCAGTACTTC
CDR3 protein: CASYRTTGVGEQYF

V gene: TRBV6-5
D gene: NA
clone size: NA
J gene: TRBJ2-7
CDR3 DNA: TGTGCCAGCAGTCAGGGACAAGGCTCCTACGAGCAGTACTTC
CDR3 protein: CASSQGQGSYEQYF

V gene: TRBV7-8
D gene: NA
clone size: NA
J gene: TRBJ1-1
CDR3 DNA: TGTGCCAGCAGCTTAGACGGAGAAGCTTTCTTT
CDR3 protein: CASSLDGEAFF

V gene: TRBV27
D gene: TRBD1
clone size: NA
J gene: TRBJ1-4
CDR3 DNA: TGTGCCAGCAGACGACAGGGGGCTCGGGAAAAACTGTTTTTT
CDR3 protein: CASRRQGAREKLFF

V gene: TRBV7-2
D gene: NA
clone size: once
J gene: TRBJ2-1
CDR3 DNA: TGTGCCAGCAGCTTCGGGGCGGGGAACAATGAGCAGTTCTTC
CDR3 protein: CASSFGAGNNEQFF